This T cell receptor beta chain was retrieved from a study of T cells after yellow fever vaccination. MiXCR was run by TCRdb on the 5' RACE reads, yielding one entry per CDR3 protein. The sample lists about 150,000 distinct CDR3 sequences, around 6.3% occurring once. The sample holds many counts of this clonotype. The target antigen is unknown. Study-level findings and limits: Booster samples showed a return of most primary-vaccination clones (under 98% CD4, 88% CD8). Clonotypes appearing in both CD4 and CD8 compartments existed, and their share was small. In FACS-sorted repertoires, abundant clonotypes from the bulk population could appear as contaminants.

The sequencing here drew on CD4+ T cells sorted from PBMCs, taken 10 days after the yellow fever booster vaccination. The sequence was collected from a man in his thirties or forties who received the YFV17D yellow fever vaccine.

CDR3 amino acids: CASSLYGLAGNNEQFF. The CDR3 region has the DNA TGTGCCAGCAGCTTGTACGGACTAGCGGGAAACAATGAGCAGTTCTTC. This chain links TRBV5-6 with TRBJ2-1, with 12 bases identical to TRBD2. Germline V gene lookup returns CDR1 SGHDT and CDR2 YYEEEE. Trimming at V came to 1 base and at J to 5 bases, leaving 4 bases not matched to a gene. The CDR3 is made up of 16 amino acids.